The 22 T cell receptor beta chains below come from one sample, sequenced in a study of T-cell reconstitution after alpha-beta-depleted transplantation in children. Preparation of the TCRbeta library was carried out with unique molecular identifiers. Each CDR3 protein gets one entry after TCRdb re-called the PCR reads with MiXCR. This repertoire shows around 300,000 distinct CDR3 sequences, 11% found once; its top ten account for about 20%. Sequenced here: peripheral blood, sampled 180 days after TCRalphabeta/CD19-depleted stem cell transplant. These receptors were collected from a male patient aged 2-15 years who had a stem cell transplant for chronic granulomatous disease, so the T cells may come from the graft donor.

This clonotype was seen more than once but under ten times. The CDR3 loop is CASSPILVDTKYTEAFF. For the CDR3, the DNA is TGTGCCAGCAGCCCAATTTTGGTGGACACCAAGTACACTGAAGCTTTCTTT. The rearrangement uses TRBV5-6 and TRBJ1-1; D perhaps matches TRBD1 (5 bases). Trimming removed 4 bases from V and 3 bases from J, with 22 bases in between. Germline lookup yields CDR1 SGHDT and CDR2 YYEEEE. This CDR3 is 17 amino acids long.

Many counts were recorded for this clonotype. The rearrangement joins TRBV6-2 or TRBV6-3 to TRBJ1-2; TRBD1 matches 7 bases. Trimming took 4 bases from V and 4 from J; bases not matched to a gene: 3. Germline values: CDR1 MNHEY, CDR2 SVGEGT. The CDR3 is 13 residues long. This CDR3 reads CASSSGQIYGYTF. DNA for the CDR3: TGTGCCAGCAGTTCGGGACAGATCTATGGCTACACCTTC.

About this clonotype: The CDR3 does not end in the conserved phenylalanine or tryptophan, so this is likely a read error. V and J are TRBV29-1 and TRBJ2-7, with D perhaps TRBD1 or TRBD2 (5 bases each). V gave up 0 bases and J gave up 2 bases, with 11 bases separating them. Per the germline V gene, CDR1 is SQVTM and CDR2 is ANQGSEA. The CDR3 extends over 14 amino acids. The CDR3 is CSVEEGTATYEQYL. In DNA form, the CDR3 reads TGCAGCGTTGAAGAAGGGACCGCGACCTACGAGCAGTACTTG.

This clonotype was counted ten times or more. The rearrangement links TRBV28 to TRBJ2-3; 10 nucleotides match TRBD2. CDR3 size: 15 residues. The J segment lost 3 bases and the V segment lost 6 bases, leaving 6 bases of the junction unmatched. Germline values: CDR1 MDHEN, CDR2 SYDVKM. CDR3: CASRPGTSVTDTQYF. The CDR3 DNA follows: TGTGCCAGCAGGCCCGGGACTAGCGTTACAGATACGCAGTATTTT.

Remarks on this clonotype: One base away lies a much larger clone, so this may be a sequencing read error. Here the CDR3 omits its conserved ending phenylalanine or tryptophan, so a read error is the likely source. This chain uses TRBV29-1 with TRBJ1-1; unclear D gene. Germline V gene data show CDR1 as SQVTM and CDR2 as ANQGSEA. The CDR3 totals 11 residues. Trimming shortened V by 1 base and J by 6 bases, and 6 bases separated the two germline ends. Written as DNA, the CDR3 is TGCAGCGTTGAAGTTGTGCCTGAAGCTTTCTTG. This translates into CSVEVVPEAFL.

This clonotype was detected many times. The chain recombines TRBV5-5 with TRBJ2-5; 11 bases fit TRBD2. The germline gives CDR1 SGHKS, CDR2 YYEKEE (reference sequence). The length of the CDR3 is 16 residues. The V segment lost 3 bases and the J segment 1 base; nucleotides outside the gene matches: 5. CDR3 residues: CASSSLTSGTQETQYF. The CDR3 DNA sequence: TGTGCCAGCAGCTCCCTGACTAGCGGGACCCAAGAGACCCAGTACTTC.

In its sample, this clonotype was seen many times. The chain links TRBV2 to TRBJ2-2, with 7 positions matching TRBD1. CDR3 size: 15 residues. Unmatched junction bases numbered 4, after V lost 6 bases and J lost 0 bases. Germline V gene sequence: CDR1 SNHLY, CDR2 FYNNEI. CDR3 amino acids: CASRAGTANTGELFF. The CDR3 DNA sequence: TGTGCCAGCAGAGCCGGGACAGCGAACACCGGGGAGCTGTTTTTT.

On this clonotype: Possible read error: a much larger clone is one base away. Here the CDR3 omits its conserved ending phenylalanine or tryptophan, so a read error is the likely source. J is TRBJ1-6 and V is TRBV20-1; 7 nucleotides agree with TRBD1. CDR1 is DFQATT, CDR2 SNEGSKA, per germline (reference sequence). The ends lost 8 bases at V and 7 bases at J; junction bases unmatched: 8. The CDR3 length is 13 residues. The CDR3 DNA follows: TGCAGTTCTCGGGGACAGCTGAATTCACCCCTCCACCTT. This translates into CSSRGQLNSPLHL.

The genes are TRBV28 and TRBJ2-3, with a tentative D call TRBD2 (6 bases). V dropped 4 bases and J dropped 0 bases, with 17 bases sitting between them. From germline, CDR1 is MDHEN and CDR2 SYDVKM. This CDR3 is 17 amino acids long. CDR3 loop: CASSSYPSGGSTDTQYF. The DNA for the CDR3 is TGTGCCAGCAGTTCTTATCCCTCCGGAGGGAGCACAGATACGCAGTATTTT. Variable domain in full (rest from reference TRBV28 and TRBJ2-3): DVKVTQSSRYLVKRTGEKVFLECVQDMDHENMFWYRQDPGLGLRLIYFSYDVKMKEKGDIPEGYSVSREKKERFSLILESASTNQTSMYLCASSSYPSGGSTDTQYFGPGTRLTVL.

This clonotype was found many times. J is TRBJ2-1 and V is TRBV12-3 or TRBV12-4; D remains ambiguous. The V end lost 6 bases, the J end lost 4 bases, and 10 bases lay between the germline ends. The CDR3 covers 13 residues. CDR3 DNA: TGTGCCAGCAGCCCCAATCGGTACAATGAGCAGTTCTTC. Its translation: CASSPNRYNEQFF.

This clonotype was recorded at least ten times. In nucleotides, the CDR3 is TGTGCCACCAGTGCTCCCCTCGGGGGCTACACCTTC. This translates into CATSAPLGGYTF. The chain employs TRBV24-1 and TRBJ1-2; no reliable D call. V was cut by 5 bases and J by 8 bases, with 11 bases left in between. Germline values: CDR1 KGHDR, CDR2 SFDVKD. The CDR3 loop spans 12 amino acids.

This clonotype has a count of ten or more. The chain couples TRBV13 to TRBJ2-7; 8 positions agree with TRBD2. CDR3 length: 16 residues. With V trimmed by 3 bases and J by 3 bases, 10 bases remained unmatched. The germline gives CDR1 PRHDT, CDR2 FYEKMQ (reference sequence). The CDR3 sequence is CASSLGAGAGVYEQYF. The CDR3 region has the DNA TGTGCCAGCAGCTTGGGGGCCGGAGCGGGGGTCTACGAGCAGTACTTC.

In this sample, this clonotype turned up many times. The gene calls are TRBV20-1 and TRBJ2-4; D call uncertain. V lost 1 base to trimming and J lost 9 bases, with 7 bases between them. Germline CDR1 and CDR2: DFQATT and SNEGSKA (reference sequence). The CDR3 extends over 11 amino acids. The CDR3 DNA follows: TGCAGTGCTAGAGGACGTGGCATTCAGTACTTC. Translated, it gives CSARGRGIQYF.

Many counts were recorded for this clonotype. The V gene is TRBV21-1, the J gene TRBJ2-1; the D call of TRBD2 is as the table states it, not checked on the DNA. TRBV21-1 counts as a pseudogene. This CDR3 has 18 residues. CDR3 DNA: TGTGCCAGCAGCATAAAGCGGGAGGGTTCGCCACACTACAATGAGCAGTTCTTC. Protein sequence: CASSIKREGSPHYNEQFF.

This clonotype was counted many times. J is TRBJ1-3 and V is TRBV5-1; D is perhaps TRBD1 (5 bases). Looked up from germline, CDR1 is SGHRS and CDR2 is YFSETQ. The ends were cut back, 1 base at V and 2 bases at J, with 10 bases in the middle. CDR3 length: 15 amino acids. CDR3 residues: CASSLRQSPGNTIYF. The CDR3 bases are TGCGCCAGCAGCTTGCGACAGTCCCCTGGAAACACCATATATTTT.

The sample holds many counts of this clonotype. The V gene is TRBV5-1, the J gene TRBJ2-1; 11 nucleotides match TRBD1. The V and J ends lost 2 bases and 9 bases, in that order; junction bases with no gene match: 7. The CDR3 extends over 15 amino acids. CDR1 and CDR2 (germline): SGHRS, YFSETQ. The CDR3 nucleotides are TGCGCCAGCAGCTTAACGGGACAGGGGGTCGGTGAGCAGTTCTTC. It codes for CASSLTGQGVGEQFF.

The genes are TRBV30 and TRBJ1-5; maybe TRBD1 (5 bases). Germline V CDR1 and CDR2: GTSNPN, SVGIG (reference sequence). The CDR3 is 14 amino acids. V was cut by 1 base and J by 3 bases, with 10 bases left in between. The CDR3 spells CAWSAGDANQPQHF. The DNA for the CDR3 is TGTGCCTGGAGTGCTGGGGACGCCAATCAGCCCCAGCATTTT.

This clonotype appeared many times. The chain has TRBV20-1 and TRBJ2-5, with D perhaps matching TRBD1 (6 bases). V was trimmed by 3 bases and J by 5 bases, leaving 10 bases between them. Germline loops: CDR1 DFQATT, CDR2 SNEGSKA (reference sequence). The CDR3 extends over 12 amino acids. The CDR3 sequence: CSASGGRETQYF. As DNA, the CDR3 is TGCAGTGCTAGTGGGGGCCGGGAGACCCAGTACTTC.

This clonotype was counted at least ten times. The chain uses TRBV15 and TRBJ2-3; no definite D call. The V end lost 0 bases, the J end lost 0 bases, and 7 bases lay between the germline ends. Per germline, CDR1 LNHNV and CDR2 YYDKDF (reference sequence). The CDR3 length is 15 residues. The CDR3 sequence: CATSRDGVSTDTQYF. DNA for the CDR3: TGTGCCACCAGCAGAGATGGGGTCAGCACAGATACGCAGTATTTT.

This clonotype was observed at least ten times. This chain uses TRBV29-1 with TRBJ2-1; 7 bases line up with TRBD1. Trimming removed 7 bases from V and 3 bases from J; junction bases left unmatched: 12. This CDR3 spans 15 amino acids. Germline V gene data show CDR1 as SQVTM and CDR2 as ANQGSEA. CDR3: CSARVGQINYNEQFF. The DNA for the CDR3 is TGCAGCGCGCGGGTGGGACAGATAAACTACAATGAGCAGTTCTTC.

This clonotype was recorded many times. The chain combines TRBV28 with TRBJ1-6, with D maybe TRBD1 (6 bases). Trimming shortened V by 6 bases and J by 4 bases, and 13 bases separated the two germline ends. CDR3 size: 15 residues. Germline CDR1 and CDR2: MDHEN and SYDVKM. The CDR3 nucleotides are TGTGCCAGCAGCTCCCGGAGGGGGTATAATTCACCCCTCCACTTT. This sequence encodes CASSSRRGYNSPLHF.

The sample holds many counts of this clonotype. This chain links TRBV18 with TRBJ2-2; 7 bases are shared with TRBD1. J was trimmed by 1 base and V by 4 bases; bases with no gene match: 12. This CDR3 comprises 18 residues. The V gene's germline CDR1 is KGHSH and CDR2 LQKENI. CDR3 amino acids: CASSLQGQTVMNTGELFF. Here the CDR3 DNA reads TGTGCCAGCTCACTTCAGGGACAGACAGTAATGAACACCGGGGAGCTGTTTTTT.